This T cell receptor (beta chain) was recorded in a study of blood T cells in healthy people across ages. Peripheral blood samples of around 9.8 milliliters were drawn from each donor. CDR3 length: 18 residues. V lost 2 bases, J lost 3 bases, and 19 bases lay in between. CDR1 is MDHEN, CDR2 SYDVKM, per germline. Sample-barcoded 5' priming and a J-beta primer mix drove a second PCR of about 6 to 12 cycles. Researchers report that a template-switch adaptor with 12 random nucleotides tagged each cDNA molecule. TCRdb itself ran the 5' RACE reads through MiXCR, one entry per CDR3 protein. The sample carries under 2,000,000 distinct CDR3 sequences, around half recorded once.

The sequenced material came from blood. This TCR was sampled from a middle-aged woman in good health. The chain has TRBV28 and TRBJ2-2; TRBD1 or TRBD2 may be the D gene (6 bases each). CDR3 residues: CASSLVEYYREDTGELFF. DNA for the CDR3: TGTGCCAGCAGTTTAGTGGAGTATTACAGGGAGGACACCGGGGAGCTGTTTTTT. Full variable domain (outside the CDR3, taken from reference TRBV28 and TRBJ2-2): DVKVTQSSRYLVKRTGEKVFLECVQDMDHENMFWYRQDPGLGLRLIYFSYDVKMKEKGDIPEGYSVSREKKERFSLILESASTNQTSMYLCASSLVEYYREDTGELFFGEGSRLTVL.